This T cell receptor (beta chain) was recovered during a study of blood T cell repertoires in COVID-19. Background on the study: Spain, Italy and the United States supplied samples that represented acute and convalescent COVID-19. Sources were T cells, B-cell-depleted T cells, or PBMCs; the material itself was cDNA or gDNA.

This table comes from immunoSEQ multiplex PCR, and its TCRdb copy is limited to in-frame clones, with some not included. The sample has about 96,000 clones, approximately 84% seen once. The germline gives CDR1 LGHNA, CDR2 YNFKEQ. This CDR3 spans 15 amino acids. V lost 1 base, J lost 3 bases, and 4 bases stayed unmatched. The chain recombines TRBV4-2 with TRBJ1-1; 8 bases match TRBD1. The clonotype was recovered from a woman aged 55 to 70 with acute or convalescent COVID-19. Sequencing used peripheral blood. The CDR3 loop reads CASSQATGVYTEAFF. The DNA for the CDR3 is TGTGCCAGCAGCCAAGCGACAGGGGTGTACACTGAAGCTTTCTTT.